The clone carrying this T cell receptor (beta chain) was recorded a few times. Its cognate antigen is unknown. The record originates from a study of Ad26.COV2.S vaccination and SARS-CoV-2 variants. Study-wide results and caveats: Measurement of non-spike TCR breadth gave similar results in vaccine and placebo recipients.

The assay was immunoSEQ multiplex PCR, and TCRdb's table has in-frame clones only and misses some. The sample has about 280,000 clones, around 87% seen once. Documented treatment: about 20 received Ad26.COV2.S at low or high dose, single or two shots; 5 received placebo; per-sample allocation not given. The investigators took samples on day 63 after the first vaccine or placebo injection. What was given as vaccine was an Ad26 vector encoding Wuhan-strain SARS-CoV-2 spike. This TCR was recovered from a person between 18 and 65 years old who received the Ad26.COV2.S COVID-19 vaccine or a placebo. Sequenced here: peripheral blood, sampled in a trial of Ad26.COV2.S vaccine versus placebo.

CDR3 nucleotides: TGTGCCAGCCGACAGTCCTACGAGCAGTACTTC. This codes for CASRQSYEQYF. The chain couples TRBV2 to TRBJ2-7; the D gene is possibly TRBD1 (5 bases). This CDR3 spans 11 amino acids. V was cut by 8 bases and J by 1 base, with 6 bases left in between. Per germline, CDR1 SNHLY and CDR2 FYNNEI.